A selection of T cell receptor beta chains follows, all from one sample in a study of blood T cell repertoires in COVID-19. Sequencing used immunoSEQ multiplex PCR; TCRdb keeps in-frame clones, though not all of them. The data hold under 400,000 clones, with around nine tenths observed a single time. Sequenced sample: PBMCs or T cells enriched from blood (not recorded which). The receptors were sampled from a young woman who had been exposed to COVID-19. Each CDR3 is given without its conserved first and last residue. The D gene is left open where the match is weak.

len: 12
d_gene: -
j_gene: TRBJ1-1
v_gene: TRBV18
CDR3aa: ASSPRQESTEAF

len: 13
d_gene: -
j_gene: TRBJ2-7
v_gene: TRBV11-3
CDR3aa: ASSLASGETYEQY

len: 12
d_gene: -
j_gene: TRBJ1-1
v_gene: TRBV10-3
CDR3aa: AISTGGMNTEAF

len: 11
d_gene: TRBD1
j_gene: TRBJ2-7
v_gene: TRBV27
CDR3aa: ASGDRGFTEQY

len: 13
d_gene: -
j_gene: TRBJ1-2
v_gene: TRBV7-2
CDR3aa: ASSLSGVQSYGYT

len: 14
d_gene: -
j_gene: TRBJ2-7
v_gene: TRBV10-3
CDR3aa: AIRATLGEASYEQY

len: 13
d_gene: TRBD1
j_gene: TRBJ1-1
v_gene: TRBV18
CDR3aa: ATHRGGTVNTEAF

len: 14
d_gene: -
j_gene: TRBJ1-3
v_gene: TRBV5-5
CDR3aa: ASSQGTTQSGNTIY

len: 11
d_gene: -
j_gene: TRBJ2-5
v_gene: TRBV24-1
CDR3aa: ATSDPTIETQY

len: 15
d_gene: -
j_gene: TRBJ2-2
v_gene: TRBV9
CDR3aa: ASSDPPGTPNTGELF

len: 14
d_gene: TRBD2
j_gene: TRBJ2-2
v_gene: TRBV29-1
CDR3aa: SVTLAGKLNTGELF

len: 12
d_gene: TRBD2
j_gene: TRBJ2-7
v_gene: TRBV9
CDR3aa: ASSVGLVGYEQY

len: 11
d_gene: TRBD2
j_gene: TRBJ2-7
v_gene: TRBV11-3
CDR3aa: ASSGGRRVEQY

len: 12
d_gene: -
j_gene: TRBJ2-1
v_gene: TRBV19
CDR3aa: ASSMGGTIHEQF

len: 12
d_gene: -
j_gene: TRBJ1-3
v_gene: TRBV11-2
CDR3aa: ASSLSNQGNTIY

len: 10
d_gene: -
j_gene: TRBJ1-1
v_gene: TRBV7-9
CDR3aa: ASRLPNTEAF

len: 13
d_gene: TRBD1
j_gene: TRBJ1-3
v_gene: TRBV9
CDR3aa: ASEAGTGFRNTIY

len: 12
d_gene: TRBD1
j_gene: TRBJ2-3
v_gene: TRBV2
CDR3aa: ASSDDRGADTQY

len: 15
d_gene: TRBD2
j_gene: TRBJ2-1
v_gene: TRBV28
CDR3aa: ASSRNRGGRSYNEQF

len: 8
d_gene: -
j_gene: TRBJ2-5
v_gene: TRBV29-1
CDR3aa: SVEAGAQY

len: 11
d_gene: TRBD1
j_gene: TRBJ1-2
v_gene: TRBV29-1
CDR3aa: SVSRQGHYGYT

len: 9
d_gene: -
j_gene: TRBJ1-2
v_gene: TRBV20-1
CDR3aa: SAETGNGYT

len: 13
d_gene: TRBD2
j_gene: TRBJ2-1
v_gene: TRBV5-6
CDR3aa: ASSTVTSDYNEQF

len: 10
d_gene: TRBD1
j_gene: TRBJ1-1
v_gene: TRBV4-2
CDR3aa: ASSQRTGEAF

len: 11
d_gene: -
j_gene: TRBJ1-2
v_gene: TRBV27
CDR3aa: ASRLSKGGGYT

len: 14
d_gene: TRBD2
j_gene: TRBJ2-7
v_gene: TRBV6-1
CDR3aa: ASSVRGLAESYEQY

len: 13
d_gene: -
j_gene: TRBJ1-6
v_gene: TRBV6-5
CDR3aa: ASSYQTGWGSPLH

len: 13
d_gene: -
j_gene: TRBJ2-7
v_gene: TRBV5-8
CDR3aa: ASSLAGSREGGTY

len: 13
d_gene: -
j_gene: TRBJ1-1
v_gene: TRBV27
CDR3aa: ASSPRRPGDTEAF

len: 14
d_gene: -
j_gene: TRBJ2-3
v_gene: TRBV6-4
CDR3aa: ASSRDPVGGTDTQY

len: 12
d_gene: -
j_gene: TRBJ1-1
v_gene: TRBV5-1
CDR3aa: ASSLARMESEAF

len: 17
d_gene: TRBD2
j_gene: TRBJ2-3
v_gene: TRBV5-1
CDR3aa: ASSLAPILAGGPTDTQY

len: 13
d_gene: -
j_gene: TRBJ2-7
v_gene: TRBV28
CDR3aa: ASSPLGQIFDEQY

len: 10
d_gene: -
j_gene: TRBJ1-2
v_gene: TRBV30
CDR3aa: AWSIRGYGYT

len: 14
d_gene: TRBD1
j_gene: TRBJ2-7
v_gene: TRBV7-8
CDR3aa: ASSLNRDRASYEQY

len: 12
d_gene: -
j_gene: TRBJ1-1
v_gene: TRBV30
CDR3aa: AWSIRQVRTEAF

len: 11
d_gene: TRBD1
j_gene: TRBJ1-4
v_gene: TRBV28
CDR3aa: ASSVGTAEKLF

len: 15
d_gene: TRBD1
j_gene: TRBJ2-4
v_gene: TRBV28
CDR3aa: ASSSLGQGATKNIQY

len: 11
d_gene: -
j_gene: TRBJ2-4
v_gene: TRBV27
CDR3aa: ASSSMGMDIQY

len: 12
d_gene: -
j_gene: TRBJ2-3
v_gene: TRBV3-1/TRBV3-2
CDR3aa: ASSQPGHTDTQY

len: 13
d_gene: -
j_gene: TRBJ2-7
v_gene: TRBV5-1
CDR3aa: ASSLVPTEAYEQY

len: 13
d_gene: -
j_gene: TRBJ1-4
v_gene: TRBV11-1
CDR3aa: ASSPNRDSNEKLF

len: 18
d_gene: TRBD1
j_gene: TRBJ1-4
v_gene: TRBV5-4
CDR3aa: ASSLQWGQGVGATNEKLF

len: 13
d_gene: TRBD1
j_gene: TRBJ2-2
v_gene: TRBV6-5
CDR3aa: ASSTSGGASGELF

len: 10
d_gene: -
j_gene: TRBJ2-7
v_gene: TRBV7-6
CDR3aa: ASSPSSYEQY

len: 13
d_gene: TRBD1
j_gene: TRBJ1-1
v_gene: TRBV7-9
CDR3aa: ASSSDNSGGTEAF

len: 13
d_gene: TRBD2
j_gene: TRBJ2-7
v_gene: TRBV4-2
CDR3aa: ASSQGTSGNYEQY

len: 14
d_gene: -
j_gene: TRBJ1-2
v_gene: TRBV19
CDR3aa: ASSIGLRREVSGYT

len: 15
d_gene: -
j_gene: TRBJ2-3
v_gene: TRBV9
CDR3aa: ASSVAKLATSTDTQY

len: 14
d_gene: -
j_gene: TRBJ1-4
v_gene: TRBV7-9
CDR3aa: ASSSGMRYWEEKLF

len: 14
d_gene: TRBD2
j_gene: TRBJ2-2
v_gene: TRBV3-1/TRBV3-2
CDR3aa: ASSQWLAGPTGELF